This T cell receptor beta chain emerged from a study of glioma-infiltrating T cells after dendritic cell vaccination. Study findings and constraints: Few patients contributed both blood and tumor specimens.

The CDR3 has 14 amino acids. Looked up from germline, CDR1 is GTSNPN and CDR2 is SVGIG (reference sequence). V trimming: 2 bases; J trimming: 4 bases; junction bases outside the gene matches: 4. Only patients with spare fresh-frozen tumor and over two years of follow-up were included. No glioblastoma patient carried an isocitrate dehydrogenase mutation. As concerns this clone: The antigen is not known.

TCRB CDR3 was amplified from 2 ug genomic DNA or less. Assay: immunoSEQ multiplex PCR; the TCRdb copy retains only in-frame clones and omits some. The data hold around 96,000 clones, with 79% observed a single time. Sequenced here: blood, sampled before dendritic cell vaccination. This clonotype was obtained from a human donor with glioblastoma. This chain connects TRBV30 to TRBJ2-2; 7 bases agree with TRBD2. CDR3 DNA: TGTGCCTGGAGTTTGGGAGGGGCCACCGGGGAGCTGTTTTTT. It yields the protein CAWSLGGATGELFF.